These 32 T cell receptor beta chains came from one sample sequenced in a study of blood T cell repertoires in COVID-19. Produced via immunoSEQ multiplex PCR; TCRdb's table is partial and in-frame only. There are hundreds of thousands of clones in the sample; around 87% occur only once, and more than 0.95% lies in the top ten. The sequencing sample was made of PBMCs or T cells enriched from blood (not recorded which). Receptor source: a man aged 25 to 40 who had recovered from COVID-19.

The genes are TRBV29-1 and TRBJ1-2; 7 bases are a match to TRBD1. The V segment lost 6 bases and the J segment 4 bases; nucleotides outside the gene matches: 5. CDR3 length equals 12 residues. In germline, CDR1 is SQVTM, CDR2 ANQGSEA. The CDR3 DNA follows: TGCAGCGTGCTCAGGGGGAGCTATGGCTACACCTTC. It translates to CSVLRGSYGYTF.

The chain has TRBV6-5 and TRBJ2-6; the match to TRBD1 covers 8 bases. V lost 6 bases, J lost 4 bases, and 5 bases stayed unmatched. This CDR3 contains 15 residues. Germline lookup yields CDR1 MNHEY and CDR2 SVGAGI. CDR3 loop: CASSRDRPGANVLTF. The CDR3 nucleotides are TGTGCCAGCAGCAGGGACAGGCCAGGGGCCAACGTCCTGACTTTC.

The chain links TRBV28 to TRBJ1-1, with TRBD1 as a possible D gene (6 bases). CDR1 is MDHEN, CDR2 SYDVKM, per germline. Trimming took 6 bases from V and 11 from J, leaving 16 bases between them. This CDR3 is 12 amino acids long. CDR3 protein: CASSLGGPAAFF. CDR3 sequence (DNA): TGTGCCAGCAGCCTAGGGGGACCTGCCGCTTTCTTT.

CDR3 coding DNA: TGTGCCAGCTCCCCCGACAGAAACAATCAGCCCCAGCATTTT. It codes for CASSPDRNNQPQHF. The chain couples TRBV18 to TRBJ1-5; perhaps TRBD1 as D (5 bases). The CDR3 totals 14 residues. CDR1 is KGHSH, CDR2 LQKENI, per germline. V was trimmed by 6 bases and J by 3 bases, leaving 12 bases between them.

The rearrangement links TRBV21-1 to TRBJ2-3; the D call of TRBD1 is as the table states it, not checked on the DNA. TRBV21-1 counts as a pseudogene. This CDR3 contains 16 residues. Here the CDR3 DNA reads TGTGCCAGCAGCAAAGATGGGGGCTCTAGCACAGATACGCAGTATTTT. It is translated as CASSKDGGSSTDTQYF.

This clone was detected a few times. The V gene is TRBV3-1 (or the pseudogene TRBV3-2), the J gene TRBJ1-6; possible D gene TRBD1, 6 bases. The germline gives CDR1 LGHDT, CDR2 YNNKEL (reference sequence). Deletions cut 5 bases from V and 7 bases from J, with 15 bases between. This CDR3 is built from 15 residues. The CDR3 here is CASSYSGVGNSPLHF. DNA for the CDR3: TGTGCCAGCAGCTACTCAGGGGTGGGGAATTCACCCCTCCACTTT.

This chain connects TRBV24-1 to TRBJ2-3, with 7 positions matching TRBD1. The germline gives CDR1 KGHDR, CDR2 SFDVKD. Germline trimming cut 3 bases from V and 5 bases from J; bases unmatched to any gene: 13. CDR3 size: 17 residues. The CDR3 here is CATSDPSGQAKRDTQYF. Written as DNA, the CDR3 is TGTGCCACCAGTGATCCCTCAGGACAGGCGAAACGAGATACGCAGTATTTT.

V is TRBV20-1 and J is TRBJ2-7, with D hard to call. V was shortened by 3 bases and J by 3 bases, with 6 bases between the two germline ends. Germline CDR1 reads DFQATT; CDR2 reads SNEGSKA (reference sequence). This CDR3 contains 11 residues. The CDR3 nucleotides are TGCAGTGCTAGGGTCGGCTACGAGCAGTACTTC. Translating it yields CSARVGYEQYF.

This chain uses TRBV5-1 with TRBJ2-7; 9 positions agree with TRBD2. CDR3 size: 14 residues. In germline, CDR1 is SGHRS, CDR2 YFSETQ. The V and J ends lost 4 bases and 4 bases, in that order; junction bases with no gene match: 6. Here the CDR3 reads CASSRWTSEYEQYF. CDR3 coding DNA: TGCGCCAGCAGCCGATGGACTAGCGAATACGAGCAGTACTTC.

The chain has TRBV9 and TRBJ2-7, with D possibly TRBD1 on 5 matching bases. The CDR3 covers 15 residues. Germline lookup yields CDR1 SGDLS and CDR2 YYNGEE. V lost 4 bases, J lost 2 bases, and 16 bases lay in between. The CDR3 region has the DNA TGTGCCAGCAGCCCCCCCCACACAGGCCCCTACGAGCAGTACTTC. As protein: CASSPPHTGPYEQYF.

J is TRBJ2-7 and V is TRBV6-5; 7 bases fit TRBD1. The V gene's germline CDR1 is MNHEY and CDR2 SVGAGI. Unmatched junction bases numbered 7, after V lost 8 bases and J lost 3 bases. The CDR3 covers 13 residues. This CDR3 reads CASRQGTVYEQYF. CDR3 coding DNA: TGTGCCAGCCGACAGGGAACGGTCTACGAGCAGTACTTC.

This chain joins TRBV30 and TRBJ1-1; 10 bases line up with TRBD1. V lost 7 bases to trimming and J lost 5 bases; unmatched junction nucleotides: 7. The CDR3 loop spans 13 amino acids. Germline CDR1 reads GTSNPN; CDR2 reads SVGIG (reference sequence). CDR3: CALSRTGGTEAFF. CDR3 nucleotide sequence: TGTGCCTTATCCCGGACAGGGGGGACTGAAGCTTTCTTT.

The CDR3 DNA sequence: TGTGCCAGCAGCCAAGAACCACTCTACGAGCAGTACTTC. Translation gives CASSQEPLYEQYF. V and J are TRBV4-2 and TRBJ2-7, with D unclear. V lost 0 bases and J 3 bases, leaving 6 bases between the germline ends. This CDR3 region has 13 residues. Germline V gene sequence: CDR1 LGHNA, CDR2 YNFKEQ.

The V gene is TRBV18, the J gene TRBJ2-7; D is perhaps TRBD2 (6 bases). Germline V gene data show CDR1 as KGHSH and CDR2 as LQKENI. The CDR3 totals 14 residues. V was pared by 3 bases and J by 3 bases, with 12 bases between. The CDR3 loop reads CASSPRLEGYEQYF. CDR3 DNA: TGTGCCAGCTCACCCCGGTTGGAGGGCTACGAGCAGTACTTC.

The V gene is TRBV5-1, the J gene TRBJ1-1, with D perhaps TRBD1 (5 bases). Per germline, CDR1 SGHRS and CDR2 YFSETQ. V was pared by 0 bases and J by 0 bases, with 12 bases between. The CDR3 covers 16 residues. The CDR3 sequence: CASSLGRTPMNTEAFF. DNA of the CDR3: TGCGCCAGCAGCTTGGGACGGACACCCATGAACACTGAAGCTTTCTTT. Together with reference TRBV5-1 and TRBJ1-1, the CDR3 gives the full variable domain: KAGVTQTPRYLIKTRGQQVTLSCSPISGHRSVSWYQQTPGQGLQFLFEYFSETQRNKGNFPGRFSGRQFSNSRSEMNVSTLELGDSALYLCASSLGRTPMNTEAFFGQGTRLTVV.

The rearrangement links TRBV25-1 to TRBJ2-1; perhaps TRBD2 as D (6 bases). The CDR3 sequence is 14 residues long. Germline CDR1 reads MGHDK; CDR2 reads SYGVNS. The V end was cut by 4 bases, the J end by 8 bases, with 15 bases between. CDR3 nucleotide sequence: TGTGCCAGCAGTGGTCCTAGCGAACGGGATGAGCAGTTCTTC. Protein: CASSGPSERDEQFF.

The J gene is TRBJ1-1, the V gene TRBV28, with a tentative D call TRBD1 (6 bases). This CDR3 is 15 amino acids long. V lost 8 bases to trimming and J lost 3 bases, with 19 bases between them. The germline V gene encodes CDR1 MDHEN and CDR2 SYDVKM. The CDR3 loop is CASPNAQGMYTEAFF. The DNA for the CDR3 is TGTGCCAGCCCCAACGCCCAGGGGATGTACACTGAAGCTTTCTTT.

J is TRBJ1-2 and V is TRBV10-3; no definite D call. The germline gives CDR1 ENHRY, CDR2 SYGVKD. V was shortened by 3 bases and J by 8 bases, with 10 bases between the two germline ends. The CDR3 runs 12 residues. Here the CDR3 DNA reads TGTGCCATCAGTGAAGAGGGTGGGGGCTACACCTTC. Translating it yields CAISEEGGGYTF.

This clone was observed once. The chain joins TRBV6-5 to TRBJ1-1; a weak D match, TRBD1 (5 bases). Per germline, CDR1 MNHEY and CDR2 SVGAGI. The CDR3 consists of 13 residues. The V end lost 4 bases, the J end lost 4 bases, and 10 bases lay between the germline ends. The CDR3 sequence: CASSLQQVTEAFF. The CDR3 DNA is TGTGCCAGCAGTTTACAACAGGTCACTGAAGCTTTCTTT.

V gene TRBV30 combines with J gene TRBJ1-2, with D possibly TRBD1 on 5 matching bases. V was clipped by 0 bases and J by 3 bases, with 14 bases between them. This CDR3 comprises 15 residues. Germline V lookup: CDR1 GTSNPN, CDR2 SVGIG (reference sequence). CDR3 nucleotide sequence: TGTGCCTGGAGTGTTTGGCAGGGTGACTACTATGGCTACACCTTC. Protein sequence: CAWSVWQGDYYGYTF.

This chain links TRBV4-1 with TRBJ1-1; D possibly corresponds to TRBD1 (5 bases). CDR1 and CDR2 from the germline V gene are MGHRA and YSYEKL. V was trimmed by 3 bases and J by 5 bases, leaving 10 bases between them. The CDR3 is 13 amino acids. The CDR3 loop reads CASSHTGGTEAFF. The CDR3 nucleotides are TGCGCCAGCAGCCATACGGGGGGGACTGAAGCTTTCTTT.

CDR3 nucleotide sequence: TGTGCCAGTAGTAGACCGGGACAGGCGAACTCCTACGAGCAGTACTTC. Translated, it gives CASSRPGQANSYEQYF. The genes are TRBV19 and TRBJ2-7; 8 positions match TRBD1. This CDR3 is built from 16 residues. The ends lost 4 bases at V and 0 bases at J; junction bases unmatched: 8. Germline loops: CDR1 LNHDA, CDR2 SQIVND (reference sequence).

The CDR3 sequence is CASSDYIAGGLDNEQFF. CDR3 nucleotide sequence: TGTGCCAGCAGTGATTATATAGCGGGAGGGTTAGACAATGAGCAGTTCTTC. The chain recombines TRBV2 with TRBJ2-1; TRBD2 matches at 11 bases. The length of the CDR3 is 17 residues. The germline V gene has CDR1 SNHLY and CDR2 FYNNEI. Trimming took 3 bases from V and 5 from J; bases not matched to a gene: 9.

Notes on this clone: Distinct nucleotide sequences in the sample also encode this CDR3. The chain combines TRBV7-3 with TRBJ1-1, with D perhaps matching TRBD1 (5 bases). The V end was cut by 5 bases, the J end by 5 bases, with 12 bases between. The CDR3 spans 13 residues. Germline V gene data show CDR1 as SGHTA and CDR2 as FQGTGA. CDR3 nucleotides: TGTGCCAGCAGCCCAGCGGGGGGGACTGAAGCTTTCTTT. Its translation is CASSPAGGTEAFF.

In nucleotides, the CDR3 is TGTGCCAGCACCCCGGACAGGGAAGAGACCCAGTACTTC. It encodes CASTPDREETQYF. V is TRBV28 and J is TRBJ2-5; 8 nucleotides align to TRBD1. After removal of 7 bases from V and 3 bases from J, the junction contained 4 bases not matched to a gene. Looked up from germline, CDR1 is MDHEN and CDR2 is SYDVKM. This CDR3 contains 13 residues.

J is TRBJ2-4 and V is TRBV15; no firm D call. Trimming pared 0 bases from V and 8 bases from J, leaving 8 bases between. The CDR3 is 13 residues long. Germline assignment: CDR1 LNHNV and CDR2 YYDKDF (reference sequence). The CDR3: CATSRDLGHIQYF. The DNA for the CDR3 is TGTGCCACCAGCAGAGATCTGGGCCACATTCAGTACTTC.

The chain uses TRBV29-1 and TRBJ1-1, with D unclear. CDR3 length: 13 residues. Trimming removed 3 bases from V and 0 bases from J, with 8 bases in between. Germline loops: CDR1 SQVTM, CDR2 ANQGSEA. CDR3 region: CSVEAHMNTEAFF. In DNA, the CDR3 is TGCAGCGTTGAGGCTCATATGAACACTGAAGCTTTCTTT.

This clone was observed once. This rearrangement joins TRBV3-1 (or the pseudogene TRBV3-2) to TRBJ2-3; TRBD2 agrees at 7 bases. The CDR3 length is 16 residues. The V and J ends lost 1 base and 4 bases, in that order; junction bases with no gene match: 8. Germline assignment: CDR1 LGHDT and CDR2 YNNKEL (reference sequence). CDR3 protein: CASSQVWGGGPDTQYF. In DNA form, the CDR3 reads TGTGCCAGCAGCCAAGTGTGGGGGGGAGGGCCAGATACGCAGTATTTT.

CDR3 DNA sequence: TGTGCCAGCAGTGTTTCTGCTAGCGGGAGTGGGAGCTCCTACAATGAGCAGTTCTTC. Protein product: CASSVSASGSGSSYNEQFF. V usage is TRBV2 and J usage is TRBJ2-1; TRBD2 matches 10 bases. The V segment lost 4 bases and the J segment 0 bases; nucleotides outside the gene matches: 12. In germline, CDR1 is SNHLY, CDR2 FYNNEI. The CDR3 contains 19 residues.

CDR3 sequence: CASSLGGSGNGNTIYF. The CDR3 DNA reads as TGTGCCAGCAGCTTAGGAGGGTCGGGAAATGGAAACACCATATATTTT. V usage is TRBV7-9 and J usage is TRBJ1-3; D is undetermined. Germline assignment: CDR1 SEHNR and CDR2 FQNEAQ (reference sequence). This CDR3 has 16 residues. Trimming took off 1 base at V and 3 bases at J, with 13 bases between the two ends.

The chain is built from TRBV6-5 and TRBJ1-6, with unresolved D. Per germline, CDR1 MNHEY and CDR2 SVGAGI. The length of the CDR3 is 15 residues. With 0 bases removed from V and 10 bases from J, the gap between germline ends came to 13 bases. The CDR3 DNA follows: TGTGCCAGCAGTTACTCGCCGGGGATCCGATCACCCCTCCACTTT. This codes for CASSYSPGIRSPLHF.

The rearrangement links TRBV7-2 to TRBJ1-6; possibly TRBD1 for D (5 bases). Between the trimmed V and J ends, which lost 5 bases and 5 bases, there was a span of 16 bases. Germline assignment: CDR1 SGHTA and CDR2 FQGNSA. The CDR3 is 16 residues long. The DNA for the CDR3 is TGTGCCAGCAGCCCCCAGGCCGGGGGAAATAATTCACCCCTCCACTTT. Protein product: CASSPQAGGNNSPLHF.